The 5 T cell receptor beta chains given below trace back to one sample, sequenced in a study of Ad26.COV2.S vaccination and SARS-CoV-2 variants (dated by TCRdb to about 2021). The treatment or condition label of this sample denotes: around 19 received Ad26.COV2.S at low or high dose, single or two shots; 5 received placebo; per-sample allocation not given. Repertoires of vaccine and placebo recipients were sequenced from samples collected on day 63 after the first injection. The library came from the immunoSEQ multiplex PCR assay. TCRdb retrieved this table from immuneACCESS and kept in-frame rearrangements only. Not all clones are present; in checked studies, unresolved V genes account for under half, and no reason is known for the remainder. In this sample the table shows about 680,000 clones, more than 80% of which occur a single time. Approximately 1.5% of the sample is held by the ten biggest clonotypes.

This specimen was peripheral blood, taken in a trial of Ad26.COV2.S vaccine versus placebo. These TCRs come from a person between 18 and 60 years old who received the Ad26.COV2.S COVID-19 vaccine or a placebo.

This chain uses TRBV29-1 with TRBJ2-3; D not resolved. CDR1 is SQVTM, CDR2 ANQGSEA, per germline. V lost 0 bases and J 4 bases, leaving 8 bases between the germline ends. This CDR3 is built from 13 residues. In DNA, the CDR3 is TGCAGCGTTGAAGATGCGGAGCCAGATACGCAGTATTTT. Protein product: CSVEDAEPDTQYF.

This sequence joins TRBV15 and TRBJ1-1; a weak D match, TRBD1 (6 bases). Trimming pared 1 base from V and 5 bases from J, leaving 11 bases between. This CDR3 spans 14 amino acids. CDR1 and CDR2 (germline): LNHNV, YYDKDF (reference sequence). CDR3 nucleotide sequence: TGTGCCACCAGCAGAGGGCGGGGGCGTACTGAAGCTTTCTTT. Translated, it gives CATSRGRGRTEAFF. The variable domain in full, with the rest retrieved from reference TRBV15 and TRBJ1-1, is DAMVIQNPRYQVTQFGKPVTLSCSQTLNHNVMYWYQQKSSQAPKLLFHYYDKDFNNEADTPDNFQSRRPNTSFCFLDIRSPGLGDTAMYLCATSRGRGRTEAFFGQGTRLTVV.

The chain has TRBV19 and TRBJ2-1, with TRBD1 identical over 12 bases. The CDR3 length is 16 residues. The germline V gene encodes CDR1 LNHDA and CDR2 SQIVND (reference sequence). The V gene end was trimmed by 6 bases and the J gene end by 8 bases; junction bases not matched to a gene: 11. DNA of the CDR3: TGTGCCAGTAGCCGTCCCGGGACAGGGGGCCTGGATGAGCAGTTCTTC. This sequence encodes CASSRPGTGGLDEQFF.

J is TRBJ2-7 and V is TRBV7-9; the D is unclear. The germline V and J ends were trimmed by 1 base and 1 base, with 5 bases remaining between them. Looked up from germline, CDR1 is SEHNR and CDR2 is FQNEAQ (reference sequence). The CDR3 has 13 residues. The CDR3: CASSLETSYEQYF. The CDR3 coding sequence is TGTGCCAGCAGCTTAGAGACATCCTACGAGCAGTACTTC.

V and J are TRBV19 and TRBJ1-6; TRBD1 agrees at 7 bases. Trimming took 5 bases from V and 6 from J; bases not matched to a gene: 10. Germline V lookup: CDR1 LNHDA, CDR2 SQIVND (reference sequence). The CDR3 spans 16 residues. The CDR3 protein is CASSFRQGGGNSPLHF. The CDR3 DNA is TGTGCCAGTAGTTTTCGACAGGGCGGGGGTAATTCACCCCTCCACTTT.